This entry lists 24 T cell receptor beta chains sequenced from one sample in a study of metastatic and nonmetastatic thyroid tumors. TCRdb called clones again from the PCR reads with MiXCR. The sample has tens of thousands of clones, 15% to 20% seen once. Every patient underwent thyroid surgery untreated. The material sequenced was tumor tissue. These receptors were collected from a female donor with papillary thyroid cancer or a benign thyroid nodule (not recorded which). Some clones in this sample may be carry-over from other donors' samples.

This clone was recorded at least ten times. The chain combines TRBV4-1 with TRBJ2-1; D not certain. The V gene lost 0 bases and the J gene lost 0 bases, with 9 bases spanning the gap. CDR1 is MGHRA, CDR2 YSYEKL, per germline. This CDR3 has 16 amino acids. CDR3 residues: CASSQEAHSSYNEQFF. CDR3 nucleotide sequence: TGCGCCAGCAGCCAAGAGGCCCATAGCTCCTACAATGAGCAGTTCTTC.

By its share, this clone is medium-sized. The rearrangement links TRBV6-1 to TRBJ2-7; D is undetermined. CDR3 size: 14 residues. Germline CDR1 is MNHNS and CDR2 is SASEGT. V was cut by 2 bases and J by 3 bases, with 11 bases left in between. The CDR3 protein is CASSELNSLYEQYF. The DNA for the CDR3 is TGTGCCAGCAGTGAACTTAATTCCCTCTACGAGCAGTACTTC.

This sequence joins TRBV19 and TRBJ1-5; D unresolved. CDR3 length: 17 amino acids. Germline-derived CDR1 and CDR2 are LNHDA and SQIVND (reference sequence). Trimming removed 1 base at V and 2 bases at J, with 15 bases between. CDR3 sequence (DNA): TGTGCCAGTAGTATAGGGAACATGGGAAGGGGCAATCAGCCCCAGCATTTT. Amino acids: CASSIGNMGRGNQPQHF.

This chain connects TRBV12-3 or TRBV12-4 to TRBJ1-6; D not certain. Trimming removed 5 bases from V and 8 bases from J, with 7 bases in between. This CDR3 has 12 amino acids. CDR3 DNA: TGTGCCAGCAGTCATATTTATTCACCCCTCCACTTT. Encoded protein: CASSHIYSPLHF.

This clone was observed many times. V gene TRBV19 combines with J gene TRBJ1-6, with 7 bases lining up with TRBD1. The CDR3 length is 17 residues. CDR1 LNHDA and CDR2 SQIVND come from the germline V gene (reference sequence). V shed 4 bases, J shed 7 bases, and the junction held 13 bases outside the gene matches. DNA of the CDR3: TGTGCCAGTAGTAACACTCCCACACAGGGGCCAAATTCACCCCTCCACTTT. Its protein is CASSNTPTQGPNSPLHF.

This clone has a count of ten or more. A read error may explain this, as a much larger clone is one base away. Distinct nucleotide sequences in the sample also encode this CDR3. V and J are TRBV12-3 or TRBV12-4 and TRBJ2-1; D is undetermined. V gave up 5 bases and J gave up 12 bases, with 11 bases separating them. The CDR3 is 11 amino acids. DNA of the CDR3: TGTGCCAGCAGTCCCGGTGAGGCGCAGTTCTTC. Translation gives CASSPGEAQFF.

This clone was seen repeatedly, ten times or more. This chain links TRBV7-9 with TRBJ2-1; D unresolved. Trimming removed 1 base from V and 12 bases from J, with 19 bases in between. Looked up from germline, CDR1 is SEHNR and CDR2 is FQNEAQ (reference sequence). CDR3 length: 15 residues. DNA for the CDR3: TGTGCCAGCAGCTTAGTTTTGGAGAGGAACGGCGGGCAGTTCTTC. Amino acids: CASSLVLERNGGQFF. Filled out from reference TRBV7-9 and TRBJ2-1, the complete variable domain reads DTGVSQNPRHKITKRGQNVTFRCDPISEHNRLYWYRQTLGQGPEFLTYFQNEAQLEKSRLLSDRFSAERPKGSFSTLEIQRTEQGDSAMYLCASSLVLERNGGQFFGPGTRLTVL.

This clone was counted ten times or more. The chain employs TRBV6-5 and TRBJ1-5; D may be TRBD1 (6 bases). CDR1 is MNHEY and CDR2 is SVGAGI in the germline V gene. There are 14 residues in the CDR3. V was shortened by 2 bases and J by 2 bases, with 7 bases between the two germline ends. Here the CDR3 DNA reads TGTGCCAGCAGTTACCGACAGGGCAATCAGCCCCAGCATTTT. Translated: CASSYRQGNQPQHF.

This clone occurred many times. The chain uses TRBV28 and TRBJ2-5, with D unresolved. Per germline, CDR1 MDHEN and CDR2 SYDVKM. This CDR3 is 12 amino acids long. V dropped 5 bases and J dropped 5 bases, with 9 bases sitting between them. The CDR3 sequence: CASSPSLETQYF. The DNA of the CDR3 is TGTGCCAGCAGTCCGTCGCTTGAGACCCAGTACTTC.

The chain combines TRBV12-3 or TRBV12-4 with TRBJ1-2; D remains unclear. The ends were cut back, 3 bases at V and 6 bases at J, with 11 bases in the middle. This CDR3 region has 13 residues. The CDR3 DNA reads as TGTGCCAGCAGTTTTCGAGAAGGCGATGGCTACACCTTC. Translated: CASSFREGDGYTF.

Ten or more counts support this clone. The chain uses TRBV7-2 and TRBJ1-3; D is unresolved. V was cut by 1 base and J by 4 bases, with 8 bases left in between. Germline V gives CDR1 SGHTA, CDR2 FQGNSA. CDR3 length equals 14 residues. The CDR3, as DNA: TGTGCCAGCAGCTTAGTGGGCAGCGGAAACACCATATATTTT. Translated, it gives CASSLVGSGNTIYF.

This clone was seen only a few times. The CDR3 DNA sequence: TGTGCCAGCAGTGTTACTAGCGGGATCTACAATGAGCAGTTCTTC. This sequence encodes CASSVTSGIYNEQFF. The rearrangement uses TRBV2 and TRBJ2-1, with 10 bases lining up with TRBD2. This CDR3 comprises 15 residues. Per the germline V gene, CDR1 is SNHLY and CDR2 is FYNNEI. V shed 4 bases, J shed 3 bases, and the junction held 3 bases outside the gene matches.

This clone is judged medium-sized (0.01 to 0.1%). The chain carries TRBV28 and TRBJ2-1, with 9 positions matching TRBD2. Germline V lookup: CDR1 MDHEN, CDR2 SYDVKM. The length of the CDR3 is 17 residues. Trimming removed 1 base from V and 5 bases from J; junction bases left unmatched: 9. CDR3 protein: CASSLYRASGDDNEQFF. For the CDR3, the DNA is TGTGCCAGCAGTTTATACCGGGCTAGCGGGGATGACAATGAGCAGTTCTTC. The full variable domain, its missing parts supplied by reference TRBV28 and TRBJ2-1, is DVKVTQSSRYLVKRTGEKVFLECVQDMDHENMFWYRQDPGLGLRLIYFSYDVKMKEKGDIPEGYSVSREKKERFSLILESASTNQTSMYLCASSLYRASGDDNEQFFGPGTRLTVL.

This clone appeared many times. The V call is TRBV20-1, the J call TRBJ1-5; 8 positions agree with TRBD1. There are 15 residues in the CDR3. Germline CDR1 and CDR2: DFQATT and SNEGSKA (reference sequence). Unmatched junction bases numbered 9, after V lost 6 bases and J lost 2 bases. This CDR3 is CSAKDRAFGNQPQHF. The CDR3 coding sequence is TGCAGTGCCAAGGACAGGGCGTTCGGCAATCAGCCCCAGCATTTT.

This sequence joins TRBV5-1 and TRBJ2-6; D not resolved. The V gene's germline CDR1 is SGHRS and CDR2 YFSETQ. The germline V and J ends were trimmed by 1 base and 1 base, with 3 bases remaining between them. This CDR3 is built from 14 residues. CDR3 protein: CASSLLSGANVLTF. The CDR3 bases are TGCGCCAGCAGCTTGCTGTCTGGGGCCAACGTCCTGACTTTC.

This clone came up many times. The chain carries TRBV24-1 and TRBJ2-3, with D possibly matching TRBD2 (5 bases). In germline, CDR1 is KGHDR, CDR2 SFDVKD. Trimming stripped 2 bases from V and 10 bases from J, with 15 bases between. The CDR3 is 14 residues long. CDR3 region: CATSDSQTSPAQYF. The CDR3 DNA follows: TGTGCCACCAGTGATTCCCAAACTAGTCCGGCGCAGTATTTT.

This clone appeared many times. V gene TRBV20-1 combines with J gene TRBJ2-7, with a weak D call TRBD2 (6 bases). Germline V lookup: CDR1 DFQATT, CDR2 SNEGSKA (reference sequence). Trimming took off 5 bases at V and 0 bases at J, with 17 bases between the two ends. This CDR3 contains 15 residues. The CDR3 region has the DNA TGCAGTGCTGAGACTAGAAGCCGACTCTCCTACGAGCAGTACTTC. Translation gives CSAETRSRLSYEQYF.

The table lists this clone with many counts. The CDR3 bases are TGCAGTGCTACACAGGGTGACTATGGCTACACCTTC. This codes for CSATQGDYGYTF. The rearrangement joins TRBV20-1 to TRBJ1-2; tentatively, D is TRBD1 (6 bases). The V gene lost 4 bases and the J gene lost 3 bases, with 9 bases spanning the gap. The germline CDR1 and CDR2 sequences are DFQATT and SNEGSKA (reference sequence). CDR3 length equals 12 residues.

The chain is built from TRBV7-3 and TRBJ2-1, with 12 nucleotides matching TRBD2. With 6 bases clipped from V and 7 bases from J, the junction kept 1 base outside the gene matches. Germline V gives CDR1 SGHTA, CDR2 FQGTGA. This CDR3 spans 13 amino acids. CDR3 DNA: TGTGCCAGCAGGACTAGCGGGAGTAATGAGCAGTTCTTC. The encoded protein is CASRTSGSNEQFF.

At least ten counts were recorded for this clone. The chain links TRBV28 to TRBJ1-1; TRBD1 matches at 7 bases. The V segment lost 5 bases and the J segment 8 bases; nucleotides outside the gene matches: 8. Per the germline V gene, CDR1 is MDHEN and CDR2 is SYDVKM. The CDR3 is 13 residues long. The CDR3 nucleotides read TGTGCCAGCAGTCAATTCTCAGGGGGAGAAGCTTTCTTT. Translating it yields CASSQFSGGEAFF.

This clone appeared a few times. This may be a read error: a much more frequent sequence differs by one nucleotide. The chain joins TRBV15 to TRBJ2-1; either TRBD1 or TRBD2 may fit D (5 bases each). Germline loops: CDR1 LNHNV, CDR2 YYDKDF (reference sequence). The CDR3 spans 16 residues. The CDR3 protein is CATSNGTFSSYNEQSF. DNA of the CDR3: TGTGCCACCAGCAATGGGACCTTCAGCTCCTACAATGAGCAGTCCTTC.

This clone came up a few times. No conserved phenylalanine or tryptophan is present at the end of the CDR3, so a read error is the likely explanation. V usage is TRBV30 and J usage is TRBJ2-5; D is unclear. V lost 0 bases and J 1 base, leaving 12 bases between the germline ends. CDR1 is GTSNPN, CDR2 SVGIG, per germline (reference sequence). The CDR3 sequence is 15 residues long. Written as DNA, the CDR3 is TGTGCCTGGAGTGTACTCCCGACCTTCCAAGAGACCCAGTACCTC. This gives the protein CAWSVLPTFQETQYL.

This clone appeared many times. This may stem from a read error, because a much larger clone lies one nucleotide away. The rearrangement links TRBV5-1 to TRBJ2-7; 10 nucleotides match TRBD2. Germline V gives CDR1 SGHRS, CDR2 YFSETQ. The CDR3 runs to 17 residues. The CDR3 loop is CASSLETSGFSSYGQYF. DNA of the CDR3: TGCGCCAGCAGCTTGGAGACTAGCGGGTTCAGCTCCTACGGGCAGTACTTC.

This clone was seen ten or more times. Other DNA sequences in the sample encode the same CDR3. The CDR3 DNA sequence: TGTGCCAGTACTCCAGACCGGTTTAATTCACCCCTCCACTTT. Translation gives CASTPDRFNSPLHF. The chain uses TRBV2 and TRBJ1-6; no reliable D call. The V end lost 9 bases, the J end lost 6 bases, and 15 bases lay between the germline ends. CDR1 and CDR2 from the germline V gene are SNHLY and FYNNEI. The CDR3 is made up of 14 amino acids.